This T cell receptor beta chain was captured by sequencing in a study of T cells expressing NK-cell markers. As for the study in general: Sorted T-cell subsets CD3+CD56+NKG2C+, CD3+CD56+NKG2C- and CD3+CD56-NKG2C+ were TCR beta-sequenced. The authors sequenced eight donors, of whom seven were HCMV-seropositive and one was seronegative.

As to this clonotype: The antigen is not known.

The CDR3 is 16 residues long. Germline assignment: CDR1 SGHRS and CDR2 YFSETQ. Reanalyzing the 5' RACE reads, TCRdb keeps one entry per CDR3 protein, without DNA. The listing records about 380,000 distinct CDR3 sequences. General study points: Six or seven donors carried dominant NKG2C+ clonotypes that made up about 1.0-8% of their CD8+ T cells. Leadership of the CD3+CD56-NKG2C+ fraction also belonged to these clonotypes in several donors.

Sample: blood T cells: a sorted CD56 or NKG2C T cell subset, CD4+ or CD8+ T cells, or bulk PBMC T cells (not recorded which). The chain uses TRBV5-1 and TRBJ1-2; without DNA, the TCRdb call of TRBD1 cannot be checked. The receptor was isolated from a man aged 18-70 years in good health. The CDR3 loop reads CASSSLLDRGEQGYTF. Combining the CDR3 with reference TRBV5-1 and TRBJ1-2 gives the whole variable domain KAGVTQTPRYLIKTRGQQVTLSCSPISGHRSVSWYQQTPGQGLQFLFEYFSETQRNKGNFPGRFSGRQFSNSRSEMNVSTLELGDSALYLCASSSLLDRGEQGYTFGSGTRLTVV.